This T cell receptor (beta chain) was recorded in a study of Ad26.COV2.S vaccination and SARS-CoV-2 variants. The overall study: Donor participated within the Ad26.COV2.S arm of the COV1001 trial.

V was trimmed by 4 bases and J by 0 bases, leaving 10 bases between them. The CDR3 runs 15 residues. In germline, CDR1 is SGHRS, CDR2 YFSETQ. Produced via immunoSEQ multiplex PCR; TCRdb's table is partial and in-frame only. Of 300,000 to 400,000 clones listed, 90% are singletons. Treatment noted: around 19 received Ad26.COV2.S at low or high dose, single or two shots; several received placebo; per-sample allocation not given. Samples came from day 63 after the first vaccine or placebo injection. An Ad26 vector carrying the Wuhan-strain SARS-CoV-2 spike served as the vaccine. This chain connects TRBV5-1 to TRBJ1-4; tentatively, D is TRBD1 (5 bases). The sequencing here drew on peripheral blood, taken in a trial of Ad26.COV2.S vaccine versus placebo. This clonotype was obtained from a person aged 18-65 years who received the Ad26.COV2.S COVID-19 vaccine or a placebo. The CDR3 spells CASSGGHATNEKLFF. CDR3 in DNA: TGCGCCAGCAGCGGGGGTCATGCAACTAATGAAAAACTGTTTTTT. Looking up the rest from reference TRBV5-1 and TRBJ1-4 gives the full variable domain: KAGVTQTPRYLIKTRGQQVTLSCSPISGHRSVSWYQQTPGQGLQFLFEYFSETQRNKGNFPGRFSGRQFSNSRSEMNVSTLELGDSALYLCASSGGHATNEKLFFGSGTQLSVL.